The 7 T cell receptor beta chains below come from one sample, sequenced in a study of T cell responses to AZD1222 COVID-19 vaccine. Clones were read by immunoSEQ multiplex PCR, and TCRdb kept only the in-frame ones, dropping some. The repertoire consists of about 110,000 clones, with less than 95% occurring once and the leading ten covering 7.8%. The specimen comprised peripheral blood, sampled on day 0 of AZD1222 vaccination. These receptors all stem from an adult in good health.

The chain employs TRBV7-9 and TRBJ1-1; D not certain. Germline CDR1 and CDR2: SEHNR and FQNEAQ (reference sequence). V was shortened by 5 bases and J by 5 bases, with 12 bases between the two germline ends. This CDR3 region has 13 residues. The CDR3 loop reads CASSPSLQTEAFF. CDR3 nucleotides: TGTGCCAGCAGCCCCTCCCTTCAGACTGAAGCTTTCTTT.

The chain uses TRBV28 and TRBJ2-7; D might be TRBD1 or TRBD2, each matching 6 bases. CDR3 length equals 14 residues. Germline CDR1 and CDR2: MDHEN and SYDVKM. The V end was cut by 6 bases, the J end by 5 bases, with 17 bases between. CDR3 region: CASRPGTRLDEQYF. The CDR3 nucleotides read TGTGCCAGCAGACCCGGGACAAGACTAGACGAGCAGTACTTC.

The genes are TRBV5-4 and TRBJ2-1; D may correspond to TRBD1 or TRBD2 (6 bases each). Germline V CDR1 and CDR2: SGHNT, YYREEE (reference sequence). V was shortened by 1 base and J by 4 bases, with 12 bases between the two germline ends. The CDR3 has 15 residues. The CDR3 sequence: CASSLWGARYNEQFF. The CDR3 coding sequence is TGTGCCAGCAGCTTGTGGGGGGCCAGATACAATGAGCAGTTCTTC.

The gene calls are TRBV7-9 and TRBJ2-2; D remains unclear. With 5 bases removed from V and 0 bases from J, the gap between germline ends came to 7 bases. The CDR3 is made up of 14 amino acids. Germline-derived CDR1 and CDR2 are SEHNR and FQNEAQ (reference sequence). CDR3 DNA sequence: TGTGCCAGCAGCGGGGTGACGAACACCGGGGAGCTGTTTTTT. It specifies CASSGVTNTGELFF.

In the case of this clone: Other nucleotide sequences in the sample specify the same CDR3. The V call is TRBV19, the J call TRBJ2-7; 7 nucleotides match TRBD1. CDR3 length: 14 amino acids. Unmatched junction bases numbered 5, after V lost 3 bases and J lost 3 bases. CDR1 and CDR2 from the germline V gene are LNHDA and SQIVND (reference sequence). The CDR3: CASSIDRVGYEQYF. In nucleotides, the CDR3 is TGTGCCAGTAGTATTGACAGGGTTGGCTACGAGCAGTACTTC.

This chain joins TRBV15 and TRBJ2-7; 9 positions agree with TRBD1. V shed 0 bases and J 2 bases; nucleotides not matched to a gene: 2. Germline V gene sequence: CDR1 LNHNV, CDR2 YYDKDF (reference sequence). The CDR3 is 15 residues long. The chain's CDR3 is CATSREGTGPYEQYF. The DNA of the CDR3 is TGTGCCACCAGCAGAGAGGGGACAGGGCCCTACGAGCAGTACTTC. The full variable domain, rest sourced from reference TRBV15 and TRBJ2-7, is DAMVIQNPRYQVTQFGKPVTLSCSQTLNHNVMYWYQQKSSQAPKLLFHYYDKDFNNEADTPDNFQSRRPNTSFCFLDIRSPGLGDTAMYLCATSREGTGPYEQYFGPGTRLTVT.

J is TRBJ2-1 and V is TRBV19, with a weak D call TRBD1 (6 bases). The CDR3 has 12 amino acids. The V end lost 4 bases, the J end lost 13 bases, and 14 bases lay between the germline ends. Germline CDR1 reads LNHDA; CDR2 reads SQIVND (reference sequence). CDR3 DNA: TGTGCCAGTAGTAGGTTTACAGGGCCCCAGTTCTTC. Its protein product is CASSRFTGPQFF.